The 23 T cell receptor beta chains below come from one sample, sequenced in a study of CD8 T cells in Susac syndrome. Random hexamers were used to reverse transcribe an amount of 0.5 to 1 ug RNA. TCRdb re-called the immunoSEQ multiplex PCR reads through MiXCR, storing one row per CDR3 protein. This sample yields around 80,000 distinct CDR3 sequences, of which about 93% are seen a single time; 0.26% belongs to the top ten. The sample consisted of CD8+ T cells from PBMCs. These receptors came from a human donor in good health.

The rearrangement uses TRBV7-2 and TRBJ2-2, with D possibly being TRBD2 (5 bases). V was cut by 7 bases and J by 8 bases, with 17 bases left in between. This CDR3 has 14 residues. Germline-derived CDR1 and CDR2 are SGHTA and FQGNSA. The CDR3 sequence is CASIHSRGAGELFF. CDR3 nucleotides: TGTGCCAGCATCCACAGCCGGGGAGCTGGGGAGCTGTTTTTT.

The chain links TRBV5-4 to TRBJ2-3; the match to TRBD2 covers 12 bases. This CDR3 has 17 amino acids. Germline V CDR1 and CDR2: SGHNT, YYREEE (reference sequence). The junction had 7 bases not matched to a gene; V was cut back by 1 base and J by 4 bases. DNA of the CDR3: TGTGCCAGCAGCTTGTCAACTAGCGGGGGGTCATCAGATACGCAGTATTTT. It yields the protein CASSLSTSGGSSDTQYF. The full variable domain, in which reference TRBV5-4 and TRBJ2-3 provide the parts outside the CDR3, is ETGVTQSPTHLIKTRGQQVTLRCSSQSGHNTVSWYQQALGQGPQFIFQYYREEENGRGNFPPRFSGLQFPNYSSELNVNALELDDSALYLCASSLSTSGGSSDTQYFGPGTRLTVL.

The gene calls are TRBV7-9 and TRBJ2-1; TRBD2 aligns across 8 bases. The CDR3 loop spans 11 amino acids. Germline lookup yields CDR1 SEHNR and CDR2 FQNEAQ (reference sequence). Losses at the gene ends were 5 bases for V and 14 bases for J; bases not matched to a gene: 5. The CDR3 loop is CASSMKRGKFF. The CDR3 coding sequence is TGTGCCAGCAGCATGAAGCGGGGGAAGTTCTTC.

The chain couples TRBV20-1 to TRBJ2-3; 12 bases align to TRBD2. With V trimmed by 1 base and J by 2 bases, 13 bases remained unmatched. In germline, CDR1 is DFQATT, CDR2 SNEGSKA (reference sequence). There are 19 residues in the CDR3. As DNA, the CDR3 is TGCAGTGCTAGAGCGGTACTAGCGGGGGGCCCCTATATCACAGATACGCAGTATTTT. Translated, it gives CSARAVLAGGPYITDTQYF.

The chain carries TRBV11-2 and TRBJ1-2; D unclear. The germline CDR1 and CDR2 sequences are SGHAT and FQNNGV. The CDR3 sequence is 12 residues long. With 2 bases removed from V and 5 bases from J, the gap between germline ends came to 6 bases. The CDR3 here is CASSLNDYGYTF. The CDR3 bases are TGTGCCAGCAGCTTAAACGATTATGGCTACACCTTC.

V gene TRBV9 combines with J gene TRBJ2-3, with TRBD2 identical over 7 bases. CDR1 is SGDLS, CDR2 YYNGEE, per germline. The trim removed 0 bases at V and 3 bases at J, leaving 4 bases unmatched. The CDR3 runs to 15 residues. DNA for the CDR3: TGTGCCAGCAGCGTAGGGCTAGCGGTGACAGATACGCAGTATTTT. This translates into CASSVGLAVTDTQYF.

In DNA, the CDR3 is TGTGCCAGCAGTTTACGCCAGGTCAATGAGCAGTTCTTC. Protein: CASSLRQVNEQFF. This rearrangement joins TRBV27 to TRBJ2-1; D remains ambiguous. V shed 2 bases and J shed 6 bases, with 8 bases lying between them. Germline CDR1 is MNHEY and CDR2 is SMNVEV (reference sequence). The CDR3 is made up of 13 amino acids.

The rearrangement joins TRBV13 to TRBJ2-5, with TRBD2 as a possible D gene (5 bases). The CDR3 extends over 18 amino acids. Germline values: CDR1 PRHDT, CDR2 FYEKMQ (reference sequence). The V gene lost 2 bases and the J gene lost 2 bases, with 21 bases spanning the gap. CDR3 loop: CASSLSGGLSNLQETQYF. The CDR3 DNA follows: TGTGCCAGCAGCTTATCCGGTGGACTTTCCAACCTTCAAGAGACCCAGTACTTC.

The CDR3 region has the DNA TGTGCCAGCAGCCATAAAGAGACCCAGTACTTC. It translates to CASSHKETQYF. The rearrangement uses TRBV14 and TRBJ2-5; D remains ambiguous. The germline V gene has CDR1 SGHDN and CDR2 FVKESK. The V end was cut by 3 bases, the J end by 3 bases, with 2 bases between. The CDR3 is 11 residues long.

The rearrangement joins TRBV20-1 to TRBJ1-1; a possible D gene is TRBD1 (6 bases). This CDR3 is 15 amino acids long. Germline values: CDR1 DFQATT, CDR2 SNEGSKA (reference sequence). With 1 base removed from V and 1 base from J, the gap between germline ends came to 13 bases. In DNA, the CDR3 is TGCAGTGCTAGAGGGGGGAGGGACAAGAACACTGAAGCTTTCTTT. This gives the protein CSARGGRDKNTEAFF.

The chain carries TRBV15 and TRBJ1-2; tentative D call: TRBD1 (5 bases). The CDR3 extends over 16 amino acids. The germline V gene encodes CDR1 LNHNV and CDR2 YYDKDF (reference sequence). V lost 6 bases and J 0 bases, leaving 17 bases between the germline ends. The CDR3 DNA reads TGTGCCACCAGAACACCAGGGAAGGACACTAACTATGGCTACACCTTC. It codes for CATRTPGKDTNYGYTF.

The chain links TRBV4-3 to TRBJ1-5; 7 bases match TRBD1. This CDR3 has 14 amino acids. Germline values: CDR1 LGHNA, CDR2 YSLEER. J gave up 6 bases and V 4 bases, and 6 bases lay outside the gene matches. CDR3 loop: CASSLHRGGQPQHF. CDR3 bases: TGCGCCAGCAGCCTACACAGGGGCGGTCAGCCCCAGCATTTT.

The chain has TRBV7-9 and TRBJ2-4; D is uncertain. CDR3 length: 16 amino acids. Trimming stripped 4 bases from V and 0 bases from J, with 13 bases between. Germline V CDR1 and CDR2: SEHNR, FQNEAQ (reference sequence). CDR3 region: CASSYGPSVAKNIQYF. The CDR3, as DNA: TGTGCCAGCAGCTACGGGCCCTCCGTAGCCAAAAACATTCAGTACTTC.

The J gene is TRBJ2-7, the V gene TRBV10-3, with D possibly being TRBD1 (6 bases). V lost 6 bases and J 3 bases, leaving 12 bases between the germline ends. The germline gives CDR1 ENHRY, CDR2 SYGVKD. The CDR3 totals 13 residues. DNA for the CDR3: TGTGCCATCAGCCCAGGGGAACTCTACGAGCAGTACTTC. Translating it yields CAISPGELYEQYF.

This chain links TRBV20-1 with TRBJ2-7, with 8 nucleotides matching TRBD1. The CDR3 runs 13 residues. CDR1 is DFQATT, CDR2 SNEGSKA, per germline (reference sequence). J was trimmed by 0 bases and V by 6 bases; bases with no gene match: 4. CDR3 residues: CSALDRGSYEQYV. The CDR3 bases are TGCAGTGCCCTCGACAGGGGCTCCTACGAGCAGTACGTC.

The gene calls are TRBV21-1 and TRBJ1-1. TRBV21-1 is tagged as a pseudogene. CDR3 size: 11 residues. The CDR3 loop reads CARDPNTEAFF. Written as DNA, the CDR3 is TGTGCCAGAGACCCGAACACTGAAGCTTTCTTT.

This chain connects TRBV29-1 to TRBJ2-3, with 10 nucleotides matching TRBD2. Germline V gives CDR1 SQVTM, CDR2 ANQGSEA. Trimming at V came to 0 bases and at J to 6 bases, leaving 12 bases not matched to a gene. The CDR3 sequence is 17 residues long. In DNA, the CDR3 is TGCAGCGTTGAAGAATCGGTAGCGGGGGGCACAGGGGATACGCAGTATTTT. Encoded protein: CSVEESVAGGTGDTQYF.

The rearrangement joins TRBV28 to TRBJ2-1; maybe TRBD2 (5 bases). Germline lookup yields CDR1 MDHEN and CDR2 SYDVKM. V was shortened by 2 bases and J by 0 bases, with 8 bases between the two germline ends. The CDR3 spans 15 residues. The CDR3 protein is CASSLSLASYNEQFF. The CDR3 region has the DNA TGTGCCAGCAGTTTAAGCCTAGCCTCCTACAATGAGCAGTTCTTC.

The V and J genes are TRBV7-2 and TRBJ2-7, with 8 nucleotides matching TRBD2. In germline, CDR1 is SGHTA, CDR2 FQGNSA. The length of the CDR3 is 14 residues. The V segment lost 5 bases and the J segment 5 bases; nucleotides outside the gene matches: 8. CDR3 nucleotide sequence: TGTGCCAGCAGCGCCATAGCGGGGAGAAACGAGCAGTACTTC. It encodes CASSAIAGRNEQYF.

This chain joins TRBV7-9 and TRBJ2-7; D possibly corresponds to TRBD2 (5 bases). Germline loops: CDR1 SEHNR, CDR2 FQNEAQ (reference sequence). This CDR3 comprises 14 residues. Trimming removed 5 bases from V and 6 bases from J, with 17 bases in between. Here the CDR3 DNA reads TGTGCCAGCAGCCCCGTGACACGGAGGACCGAGCAGTACGTC. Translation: CASSPVTRRTEQYV.

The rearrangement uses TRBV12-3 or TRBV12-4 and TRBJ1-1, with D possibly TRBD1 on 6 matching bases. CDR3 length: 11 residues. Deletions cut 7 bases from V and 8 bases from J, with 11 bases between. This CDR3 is CASTIGTEAFF. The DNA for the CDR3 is TGTGCCAGCACCATCGGGACAGAAGCTTTCTTT.

CDR3 DNA sequence: TGCAGTGCTATAAGCAGGGGGCGAGTTCAGCCCCAGCATTTT. Translated: CSAISRGRVQPQHF. The J gene is TRBJ1-5, the V gene TRBV20-1; 8 bases agree with TRBD1. In germline, CDR1 is DFQATT, CDR2 SNEGSKA (reference sequence). The CDR3 runs to 14 residues. The V gene end was trimmed by 4 bases and the J gene end by 6 bases; junction bases not matched to a gene: 8.

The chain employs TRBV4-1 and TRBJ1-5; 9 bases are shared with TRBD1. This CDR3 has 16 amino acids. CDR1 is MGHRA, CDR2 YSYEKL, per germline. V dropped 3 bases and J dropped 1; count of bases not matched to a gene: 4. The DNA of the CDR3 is TGCGCCAGCAGCCACCCCGACAGGGGGAGCAATCAGCCCCAGCATTTT. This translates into CASSHPDRGSNQPQHF.